This is a list of T cell receptor beta chains from one sample in a study of T cells expressing NK-cell markers. For each CDR3 protein, TCRdb gives one entry from its re-call of the 5' RACE reads, without DNA. The sample shows some 440,000 distinct CDR3 sequences, and approximately 1.4% sits with its ten largest clones. Sequencing was carried out using blood T cells: a sorted CD56 or NKG2C T cell subset, CD4+ or CD8+ T cells, or bulk PBMC T cells (not recorded which). All receptors derive from a woman aged 45-59 years in good health. Both conserved end residues are part of each CDR3. Fields, in order: J gene, V gene, CDR3 protein.

TRBJ2-1	TRBV4-2	CASSLTGAKARQFF
TRBJ1-5	TRBV12-3/TRBV12-4	CASSLAGSVSSQPQHF
TRBJ2-1	TRBV7-7	CASSAGLAGGDEQFF
TRBJ1-5	TRBV28	CASSWDRGLVQPQHF
TRBJ2-5	TRBV3-1	CASSPSPKETQYF
TRBJ2-7	TRBV20-1	CSAGGSGVTYEQYF
TRBJ2-7	TRBV10-3	CAITQGGVSYEQYF
TRBJ2-3	TRBV7-9	CASSREGLTDTQYF
TRBJ1-1	TRBV20-1	CSAMGVSNTEAFF
TRBJ1-1	TRBV10-3	CATNSPTGTEAFF
TRBJ2-5	TRBV6-5	CASTPRGAQETQYF
TRBJ2-7	TRBV5-1	CASSSIDPGGEQYF
TRBJ1-1	TRBV2	CASSDTGGEAFF
TRBJ2-7	TRBV5-1	CASSLIAGTSGKTYEQYF
TRBJ2-6	TRBV14	CASSQRGIGANVLTF
TRBJ2-3	TRBV20-1	CSARGASTQYF
TRBJ2-1	TRBV7-9	CASSFDGGSYNEQFF
TRBJ2-1	TRBV28	CASTGAAEHNEQFF
TRBJ2-5	TRBV12-3/TRBV12-4	CASSLGHRETQYF
TRBJ1-2	TRBV7-9	CASSPELIYGYTF
TRBJ2-3	TRBV12-3/TRBV12-4	CASSLFGGTSGASTDTQYF
TRBJ1-5	TRBV28	CASRQLNQPQHF
TRBJ2-2	TRBV5-1	CASSLRTSGIRELFF
TRBJ1-2	TRBV20-1	CSAEKKEGYTF
TRBJ1-2	TRBV6-5	CASSTRDRGYGYTF